The 12 T cell receptor beta chains given below trace back to one sample, sequenced in a study of vaccination and CD4 T cells after COVID-19. The time point is: late sampling 161 to 241 days after vaccination in a few convalescent patients. TCRdb reprocessed the PCR reads via MiXCR and lists one record per CDR3 protein. The sample lists about 29,000 distinct CDR3 sequences; about 49% were seen once. The starting material was CD4+ T cells from blood, obtained about 7 months after SARS-CoV-2 vaccination. These receptors were obtained from a human donor who had recovered from COVID-19.

V is TRBV18 and J is TRBJ1-1; tentatively, D is TRBD1 (5 bases). Germline V CDR1 and CDR2: KGHSH, LQKENI. V was shortened by 5 bases and J by 8 bases, with 18 bases between the two germline ends. The CDR3 consists of 14 residues. The CDR3 DNA follows: TGTGCCAGCTCATCAGGTGCGGAAGGGGCCGAAGCTTTCTTT. Its protein is CASSSGAEGAEAFF.

The chain links TRBV4-1 to TRBJ2-7, with TRBD1 matching 7 bases. The CDR3 consists of 16 residues. Per the germline V gene, CDR1 is MGHRA and CDR2 is YSYEKL. After removal of 0 bases from V and 5 bases from J, the junction contained 10 bases not matched to a gene. For the CDR3, the DNA is TGCGCCAGCAGCCAAGAGGCGATCATTCAGGGGGACGAGCAGTACTTC. Residues: CASSQEAIIQGDEQYF.

V usage is TRBV7-3 and J usage is TRBJ2-1; 12 bases agree with TRBD2. The trim removed 1 base at V and 8 bases at J, leaving 15 bases unmatched. There are 19 residues in the CDR3. CDR1 and CDR2 (germline): SGHTA, FQGTGA. CDR3 sequence reads: CASSLNRTSGNRFVDEQFF. The CDR3 nucleotides are TGTGCCAGCAGCTTAAACCGGACTAGCGGGAATCGCTTCGTGGATGAGCAGTTCTTC.

The rearrangement links TRBV27 to TRBJ2-3; the D gene is possibly TRBD2 (7 bases). Trimming left V 0 bases short and J 4 bases short, with 17 bases between. This CDR3 spans 17 amino acids. Germline V CDR1 and CDR2: MNHEY, SMNVEV (reference sequence). DNA for the CDR3: TGTGCCAGCAGTTTATCCGCGGGGGCAGCCCGCCCAGATACGCAGTATTTT. It yields the protein CASSLSAGAARPDTQYF.

This chain joins TRBV19 and TRBJ1-3; TRBD1 might be the D (6 bases). The CDR3 runs to 18 residues. Germline values: CDR1 LNHDA, CDR2 SQIVND (reference sequence). Trimming cost V 4 bases and J 0 bases, with 19 bases left between them. The CDR3 spells CASSKTGTPGLSGNTIYF. CDR3 DNA sequence: TGTGCCAGTAGTAAGACCGGGACACCAGGCCTCTCTGGAAACACCATATATTTT.

This clonotype occurred a few times. The rearrangement joins TRBV24-1 to TRBJ2-1, with 8 bases that match TRBD1. Germline V gene data show CDR1 as KGHDR and CDR2 as SFDVKD. The V segment lost 4 bases and the J segment 0 bases; nucleotides outside the gene matches: 4. The CDR3 sequence is 16 residues long. CDR3 sequence reads: CATSDRGQGSYNEQFF. For the CDR3, the DNA is TGTGCCACCAGTGACCGTGGACAGGGCTCCTACAATGAGCAGTTCTTC.

This chain connects TRBV20-1 to TRBJ2-2; TRBD2 agrees at 15 bases. The CDR3 loop spans 17 amino acids. CDR1 DFQATT and CDR2 SNEGSKA come from the germline V gene (reference sequence). V shed 5 bases and J 4 bases; nucleotides not matched to a gene: 8. For the CDR3, the DNA is TGCAGTGCTCCTGGGACTAGCGGGAGGTGGGGCACCGGGGAGCTGTTTTTT. The encoded protein is CSAPGTSGRWGTGELFF.

The chain joins TRBV7-2 to TRBJ1-2, with 7 nucleotides matching TRBD1. V dropped 5 bases and J dropped 7; count of bases not matched to a gene: 7. The CDR3 is 13 amino acids. The germline V gene has CDR1 SGHTA and CDR2 FQGNSA. The CDR3 reads CASSAVGQAGYTF. The CDR3 DNA reads TGTGCCAGCAGCGCAGTTGGACAGGCTGGCTACACCTTC.

This chain links TRBV6-4 with TRBJ2-2; D is uncertain. The germline gives CDR1 MRHNA, CDR2 SNTAGT. The CDR3 is 15 residues long. The V and J ends lost 5 bases and 1 base respectively, with 11 bases between them. CDR3 in amino acids: CASSPHPENTGELFF. CDR3 DNA: TGTGCCAGCAGTCCACACCCAGAGAACACCGGGGAGCTGTTTTTT.

V is TRBV6-6 and J is TRBJ2-3, with D perhaps matching TRBD1 or TRBD2 (5 bases each). The length of the CDR3 is 15 residues. Germline-derived CDR1 and CDR2 are MNHNY and SVGAGI (reference sequence). The ends were cut back, 8 bases at V and 1 base at J, with 16 bases in the middle. In nucleotides, the CDR3 is TGTGCCAGCCAAGGCACCGGGACGGGCACAGATACGCAGTATTTT. Protein: CASQGTGTGTDTQYF.

The CDR3 protein is CASSYSGGGPYEQFF. Written as DNA, the CDR3 is TGTGCCAGCAGTTACTCGGGGGGAGGGCCTTATGAGCAGTTCTTC. The chain carries TRBV6-2 or TRBV6-3 and TRBJ2-1, with TRBD2 matching over 7 bases. The CDR3 consists of 15 residues. J was trimmed by 8 bases and V by 0 bases; bases with no gene match: 7. Germline V CDR1 and CDR2: MNHEY, SVGEGT.

By share of the sample, this clonotype is medium-sized. This chain joins TRBV20-1 and TRBJ2-7; D is unresolved. Deletions cut 1 base from V and 3 bases from J, with 10 bases between. The germline CDR1 and CDR2 sequences are DFQATT and SNEGSKA (reference sequence). This CDR3 comprises 13 residues. CDR3 region: CSARGSSDYEQYF. CDR3 bases: TGCAGTGCTAGAGGGTCCTCAGACTACGAGCAGTACTTC.